These 9 T cell receptor beta chains were sequenced from one sample in a study of a mutant IDH1 vaccine in newly diagnosed glioma. Libraries were prepared by immunoSEQ multiplex PCR; TCRdb keeps only in-frame clonotypes and omits some of them. The repertoire holds under 55,000 clones, around 90% seen once, with 2% to 2.5% in the top ten. No antigens are known for them. The time point here: week 11, during vaccination. All doses held 300 ug of mutant IDH1 20-mer peptide, with topical imiquimod. Sequencing used PBMCs, obtained from a glioma patient whose treatment included an IDH1 peptide vaccine. Every receptor here comes from a man aged 45-60 years with glioma.

This rearrangement joins TRBV19 to TRBJ1-4; D not resolved. Per germline, CDR1 LNHDA and CDR2 SQIVND (reference sequence). The V end was cut by 6 bases, the J end by 0 bases, with 11 bases between. This CDR3 region has 15 residues. The CDR3 loop is CASRGRGATNEKLFF. CDR3 sequence (DNA): TGTGCCAGTAGGGGCCGCGGGGCAACTAATGAAAAACTGTTTTTT. The variable domain in full, with the rest retrieved from reference TRBV19 and TRBJ1-4, is DGGITQSPKYLFRKEGQNVTLSCEQNLNHDAMYWYRQDPGQGLRLIYYSQIVNDFQKGDIAEGYSVSREKKESFPLTVTSAQKNPTAFYLCASRGRGATNEKLFFGSGTQLSVL.

This clone has just one count. The chain links TRBV4-3 to TRBJ1-2, with D uncertain. The CDR3 loop spans 16 amino acids. Germline V gene data show CDR1 as LGHNA and CDR2 as YSLEER. Trimming left V 3 bases short and J 0 bases short, with 14 bases between. For the CDR3, the DNA is TGCGCCAGCAGCCATCCCCCGGGCCAGACTAACTATGGCTACACCTTC. Encoded protein: CASSHPPGQTNYGYTF.

The chain couples TRBV2 to TRBJ2-1, with unresolved D. The CDR3 has 12 residues. Germline values: CDR1 SNHLY, CDR2 FYNNEI. Trimming left V 7 bases short and J 8 bases short, with 12 bases between. The CDR3 DNA reads TGTGCCAGCATGTCCTTGAGAGATGAGCAGTTCTTC. Translated: CASMSLRDEQFF.

This chain connects TRBV6-5 to TRBJ2-5; D is perhaps TRBD2 (6 bases). The J call may be wrong; the DNA end is better matched by TRBJ2-7. The CDR3 has 16 residues. CDR1 MNHEY and CDR2 SVGAGI come from the germline V gene. The CDR3 region is CASSYDGLAQNYEQYF. The CDR3 DNA sequence: TGTGCCAGCAGTTACGATGGGCTAGCGCAAAACTACGAGCAGTACTTC.

With regard to this clone: At one of its ends the junction is not consistent with the germline gene, which may arise from a read error. This chain connects TRBV7-9 to TRBJ1-4; D unresolved. The CDR3 is made up of 16 amino acids. Germline V gene sequence: CDR1 SEHNR, CDR2 FQNEAQ (reference sequence). The CDR3 DNA follows: TGTGCCAGCAGCATAGCCGACCTTTCCTCGGGGGAAAAACTGTTTTTT. Translating gives CASSIADLSSGEKLFF.

In DNA form, the CDR3 reads TGCAGCGTAATCCCGCTCGGGGCTAGTAATGAAAAACTGTTTTTT. This encodes CSVIPLGASNEKLFF. The gene calls are TRBV29-1 and TRBJ1-4; possible D gene TRBD1, 5 bases. This CDR3 is built from 15 residues. V lost 6 bases and J lost 4, with 18 bases in between. CDR1 and CDR2 (germline): SQVTM, ANQGSEA.

The J gene is TRBJ2-7, the V gene TRBV28, with D perhaps TRBD2 (6 bases). CDR1 is MDHEN, CDR2 SYDVKM, per germline. The CDR3 has 16 amino acids. The V gene lost 6 bases and the J gene lost 0 bases, with 18 bases spanning the gap. The CDR3 here is CASSPRGGSSSYEQYF. In nucleotides, the CDR3 is TGTGCCAGCAGCCCTCGGGGAGGCAGTAGCTCCTACGAGCAGTACTTC.

This clone has just one count. The chain uses TRBV5-4 and TRBJ2-7; either TRBD1 or TRBD2 may supply D (5 bases each). Germline values: CDR1 SGHNT, CDR2 YYREEE (reference sequence). The CDR3 has 12 amino acids. Deletions cut 4 bases from V and 4 bases from J, with 9 bases between. The CDR3 sequence is CASSRGDYEQYF. CDR3 in DNA: TGTGCCAGCAGCAGAGGGGATTACGAGCAGTACTTC.

The CDR3 DNA reads TGCAGCGTTGACGGATTGGAGGCCCAGTACTTC. Encoded protein: CSVDGLEAQYF. The chain carries TRBV29-1 and TRBJ2-5, with D tentatively TRBD2 (5 bases). Germline-derived CDR1 and CDR2 are SQVTM and ANQGSEA. There are 11 residues in the CDR3. V shed 3 bases and J shed 9 bases, with 11 bases lying between them. Together with reference TRBV29-1 and TRBJ2-5, the CDR3 gives the full variable domain: SAVISQKPSRDICQRGTSLTIQCQVDSQVTMMFWYRQQPGQSLTLIATANQGSEATYESGFVIDKFPISRPNLTFSTLTVSNMSPEDSSIYLCSVDGLEAQYFGPGTRLLVL.